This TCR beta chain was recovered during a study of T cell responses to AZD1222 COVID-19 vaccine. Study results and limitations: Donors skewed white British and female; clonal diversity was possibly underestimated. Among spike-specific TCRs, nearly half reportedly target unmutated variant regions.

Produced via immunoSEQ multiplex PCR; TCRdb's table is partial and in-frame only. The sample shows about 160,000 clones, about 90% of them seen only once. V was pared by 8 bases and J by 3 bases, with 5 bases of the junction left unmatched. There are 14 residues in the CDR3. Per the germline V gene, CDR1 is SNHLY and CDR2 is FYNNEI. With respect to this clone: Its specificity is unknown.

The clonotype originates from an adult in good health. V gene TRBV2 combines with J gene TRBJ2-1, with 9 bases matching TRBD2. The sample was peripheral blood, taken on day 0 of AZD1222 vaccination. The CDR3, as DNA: TGTGCCAGCGGAACTAGCGGGCGCTACAATGAGCAGTTCTTC. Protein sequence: CASGTSGRYNEQFF. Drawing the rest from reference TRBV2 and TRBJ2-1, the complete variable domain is EPEVTQTPSHQVTQMGQEVILRCVPISNHLYFYWYRQILGQKVEFLVSFYNNEISEKSEIFDDQFSVERPDGSNFTLKIRSTKLEDSAMYFCASGTSGRYNEQFFGPGTRLTVL.